This T cell receptor (beta chain) was identified in a study of metastatic and nonmetastatic thyroid tumors. As for the study in general: Repertoire comparisons spanned blood and tumor or nodule tissue from malignant and benign thyroid patients. The study's findings and limits: Reports indicated that malignant thyroid tumors showed significantly higher TCR beta diversity than benign nodules did, in blood and tumor.

The authors' processing: Clinicopathological groups of papillary thyroid cancer showed CDR3 differences that were used to build a distant-metastasis classifier. TCRdb reprocessed the PCR reads via MiXCR. TCRdb's processing, not the authors' own work, is the source of the V and J calls. The repertoire holds 24,000 or so clones, about an eighth seen once, with 17% in the top ten. CDR1 and CDR2 (germline): SGHRS, YFSETQ. The length of the CDR3 is 14 residues. Trimming removed 5 bases from V and 7 bases from J, with 19 bases in between. Each patient came to thyroid surgery without any prior treatment (of any kind). This clone was observed at least ten times. Its antigen is currently unknown.

V gene TRBV5-1 combines with J gene TRBJ2-7, with D maybe TRBD2 (5 bases). The sample taken for sequencing was blood. This clonotype was obtained from a female donor with papillary thyroid cancer or a benign thyroid nodule (not recorded which). Some clones in this sample may be carry-over from other donors' samples. CDR3 residues: CASRWGVYAGEQYF. The DNA for the CDR3 is TGCGCCAGCAGGTGGGGTGTTTACGCGGGTGAGCAGTACTTC.